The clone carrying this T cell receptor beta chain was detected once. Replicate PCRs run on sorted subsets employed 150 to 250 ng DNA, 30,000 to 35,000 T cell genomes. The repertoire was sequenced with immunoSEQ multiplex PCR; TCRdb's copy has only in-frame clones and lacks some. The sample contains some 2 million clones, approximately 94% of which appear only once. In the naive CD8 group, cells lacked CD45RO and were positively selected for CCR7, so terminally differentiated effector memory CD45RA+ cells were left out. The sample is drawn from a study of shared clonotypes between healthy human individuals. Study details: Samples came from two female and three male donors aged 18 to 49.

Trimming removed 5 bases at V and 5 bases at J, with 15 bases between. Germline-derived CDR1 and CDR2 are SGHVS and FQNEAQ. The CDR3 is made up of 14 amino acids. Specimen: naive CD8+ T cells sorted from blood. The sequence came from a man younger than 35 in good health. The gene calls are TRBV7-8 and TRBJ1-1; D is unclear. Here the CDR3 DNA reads TGTGCCAGCAGCCCCATGAACCCGGGGACTGAAGCTTTCTTT. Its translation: CASSPMNPGTEAFF.